Listed below are T cell receptor beta chains from one sample, sequenced in a study of blood T cell repertoires in COVID-19. Libraries were prepared by immunoSEQ multiplex PCR; TCRdb keeps only in-frame clonotypes and omits some of them. Of tens of thousands of clones in the sample, just under 85% are singletons; the top ten hold 5.4%. Sequenced: peripheral blood. The receptors here all came from a man aged 50 or older with active COVID-19. Both conserved end residues are trimmed from each CDR3.

j_gene | v_gene | CDR3aa
TRBJ2-5 | TRBV21-1 | ASSNRGRVETQY
TRBJ1-3 | TRBV3-1/TRBV3-2 | ASSKTILPILSGNTIY
TRBJ2-7 | TRBV15 | ATSINQGGEQY
TRBJ2-2 | TRBV19 | ASNRGADTANTGELF
TRBJ1-5 | TRBV6-5 | ASSYVAGSNQPQH
TRBJ2-4 | TRBV5-6 | ASSFTATSGSDIQY
TRBJ1-2 | TRBV10-3 | AISDTGPQGLYGYT
TRBJ2-1 | TRBV18 | ASSPLVGVSNEQF
TRBJ2-5 | TRBV6-5 | ASSYSFGGIQETQY
TRBJ1-1 | TRBV7-3 | ASSLTRDSEAF
TRBJ1-2 | TRBV19 | ASVSGIYGYT
TRBJ2-1 | TRBV3-1/TRBV3-2 | APSGLAGTSEQF
TRBJ2-1 | TRBV7-9 | ASSPPFRLAGVYNEQF
TRBJ1-2 | TRBV5-6 | ASSLAREPFYGYT
TRBJ1-1 | TRBV3-1/TRBV3-2 | ASSQGRGTEAF
TRBJ2-7 | TRBV7-3 | ASSQELVPHEQY
TRBJ1-2 | TRBV19 | ASSNRDRVYGYT
TRBJ2-3 | TRBV9 | ASSVQMREDTQY
TRBJ1-6 | TRBV14 | ASSQQNNSPLH
TRBJ1-1 | TRBV30 | AWRSVNTEAF
TRBJ2-1 | TRBV5-4 | ASSMRLAGGLEQF